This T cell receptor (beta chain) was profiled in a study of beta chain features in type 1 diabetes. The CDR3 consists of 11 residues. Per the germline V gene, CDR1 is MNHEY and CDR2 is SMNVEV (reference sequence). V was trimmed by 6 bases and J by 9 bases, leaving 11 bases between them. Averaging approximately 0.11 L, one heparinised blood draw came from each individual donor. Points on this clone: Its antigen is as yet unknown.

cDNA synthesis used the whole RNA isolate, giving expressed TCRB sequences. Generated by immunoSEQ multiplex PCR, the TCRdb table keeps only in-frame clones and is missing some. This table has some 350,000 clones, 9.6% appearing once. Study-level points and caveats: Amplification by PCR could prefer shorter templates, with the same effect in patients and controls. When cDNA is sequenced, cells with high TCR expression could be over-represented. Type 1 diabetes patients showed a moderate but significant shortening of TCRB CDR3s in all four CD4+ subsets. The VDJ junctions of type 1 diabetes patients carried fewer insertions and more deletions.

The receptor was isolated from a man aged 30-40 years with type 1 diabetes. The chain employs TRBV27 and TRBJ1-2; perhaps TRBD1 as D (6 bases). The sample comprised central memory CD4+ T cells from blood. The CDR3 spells CASSNGQSYTF. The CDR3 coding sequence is TGTGCCAGCAGCAACGGACAGAGCTACACCTTC.